What follows describes a single T cell receptor (beta chain). This sample was included in a study of blood T cell repertoires in COVID-19. Libraries were prepared by immunoSEQ multiplex PCR; TCRdb keeps only in-frame clonotypes and omits some of them. The top ten hold about 2% of the sample, which has 200,000 to 300,000 clones, 80% to 90% seen once. Sequences were obtained from peripheral blood. The sequence was obtained from a man aged 30-40 years with active or convalescent COVID-19.

CDR3 nucleotides: TGCGCCAGCAGCCAAGATGCGTCGGGTGTCAGTAGCTACACCTTC. Its translation is CASSQDASGVSSYTF. V usage is TRBV4-1 and J usage is TRBJ1-2; D gene uncertain. The germline V gene encodes CDR1 MGHRA and CDR2 YSYEKL. The CDR3 contains 15 residues. Trimming shortened V by 0 bases and J by 9 bases, and 17 bases separated the two germline ends.